A selection of T cell receptor beta chains follows, all from one sample in a study of T cell responses to AZD1222 COVID-19 vaccine. Profiling relied on immunoSEQ multiplex PCR, and the TCRdb table lists in-frame clones only, not all of them. The repertoire has 250,000 to 300,000 clones, 85% to 95% of them found once; the top ten carry 0.55%. Material: peripheral blood, obtained 28 days after the second AZD1222 dose. These TCRs come from an adult who received the AZD1222 COVID-19 vaccine. CDR3s include the opening cysteine and the closing phenylalanine or tryptophan. The D gene is left open where the match is weak. Where a row states a size, it is once, few, many or the class of an expanded clone; other rows omit it.

abundance: -; v_gene: TRBV7-2; d_gene: -; j_gene: TRBJ1-3; CDR3aa: CASSLGAGNTIYF; CDR3nt: TGTGCCAGCAGCTTAGGCGCTGGAAACACCATATATTTT
abundance: -; v_gene: TRBV28; d_gene: TRBD2; j_gene: TRBJ2-1; CDR3aa: CASSSHLGLAGGNEQFF; CDR3nt: TGTGCCAGCAGCTCCCACTTGGGACTAGCGGGAGGCAATGAGCAGTTCTTC
abundance: -; v_gene: TRBV29-1; d_gene: -; j_gene: TRBJ2-7; CDR3aa: CSVEDPGKGYYEQYF; CDR3nt: TGCAGCGTTGAAGATCCCGGTAAGGGTTACTACGAGCAGTACTTC
abundance: -; v_gene: TRBV4-1; d_gene: TRBD1; j_gene: TRBJ1-4; CDR3aa: CASSQEGQGYEKLFF; CDR3nt: TGCGCCAGCAGCCAAGAAGGACAGGGGTATGAAAAACTGTTTTTT
abundance: -; v_gene: TRBV29-1; d_gene: -; j_gene: TRBJ1-1; CDR3aa: CSVATELSTEAFF; CDR3nt: TGCAGCGTCGCGACAGAGCTCAGCACTGAAGCTTTCTTT
abundance: -; v_gene: TRBV7-7; d_gene: TRBD1; j_gene: TRBJ2-1; CDR3aa: CASSTGQGTGSYNEQFF; CDR3nt: TGTGCCAGCAGCACGGGACAGGGGACGGGGTCCTACAATGAGCAGTTCTTC
abundance: -; v_gene: TRBV13; d_gene: TRBD2; j_gene: TRBJ2-7; CDR3aa: CASSPWGGSDEQYF; CDR3nt: TGTGCCAGCAGCCCGTGGGGGGGGTCCGACGAGCAGTACTTC
abundance: -; v_gene: TRBV7-9; d_gene: TRBD2; j_gene: TRBJ2-3; CDR3aa: CASNGAGMADTQYF; CDR3nt: TGTGCCAGCAATGGAGCGGGAATGGCAGATACGCAGTATTTT
abundance: -; v_gene: TRBV13; d_gene: -; j_gene: TRBJ2-7; CDR3aa: CASTWSDRGYEQYF; CDR3nt: TGTGCCAGCACCTGGTCGGATAGGGGTTACGAGCAGTACTTC
abundance: few; v_gene: TRBV2; d_gene: TRBD1; j_gene: TRBJ1-1; CDR3aa: CASSVGTGTEAFF; CDR3nt: TGTGCCAGCAGTGTCGGGACAGGCACTGAAGCTTTCTTT
abundance: once; v_gene: TRBV3-1/TRBV3-2; d_gene: -; j_gene: TRBJ1-2; CDR3aa: CASSQEGQGRGYTF; CDR3nt: TGTGCCAGCAGCCAAGAGGGGCAGGGTAGAGGCTACACCTTC
abundance: -; v_gene: TRBV29-1; d_gene: TRBD1; j_gene: TRBJ1-4; CDR3aa: CSVGSGGLGEKLFF; CDR3nt: TGCAGCGTTGGGTCAGGGGGCCTTGGTGAAAAACTGTTTTTT
abundance: once; v_gene: TRBV2; d_gene: -; j_gene: TRBJ1-6; CDR3aa: CASSEGTDYSPLHF; CDR3nt: TGTGCCAGCAGTGAAGGGACGGATTATTCACCCCTCCACTTT
abundance: -; v_gene: TRBV6-1; d_gene: TRBD2; j_gene: TRBJ2-3; CDR3aa: CASSGPSSGRWGGTQYF; CDR3nt: TGTGCCAGCAGTGGTCCTAGTAGCGGGAGGTGGGGGGGTACGCAGTATTTT
abundance: -; v_gene: TRBV2; d_gene: -; j_gene: TRBJ1-5; CDR3aa: CASSTYGQPQHF; CDR3nt: TGTGCCAGCAGTACCTATGGTCAGCCCCAGCATTTT
abundance: -; v_gene: TRBV6-5; d_gene: -; j_gene: TRBJ2-7; CDR3aa: CASSYSRGGGYEQYF; CDR3nt: TGTGCCAGCAGTTACTCGAGAGGGGGAGGCTACGAGCAGTACTTC
abundance: -; v_gene: TRBV4-3; d_gene: -; j_gene: TRBJ2-7; CDR3aa: CASSQDLEVSEQYF; CDR3nt: TGCGCCAGCAGCCAAGATCTAGAGGTGAGCGAGCAGTACTTC
abundance: -; v_gene: TRBV19; d_gene: TRBD1; j_gene: TRBJ2-2; CDR3aa: CATTGDFTGELFF; CDR3nt: TGTGCCACGACAGGGGATTTCACCGGGGAGCTGTTTTTT
abundance: -; v_gene: TRBV11-2; d_gene: -; j_gene: TRBJ2-7; CDR3aa: CASSSPGSSPYEQYF; CDR3nt: TGTGCCAGCAGCAGCCCCGGGTCTTCCCCCTACGAGCAGTACTTC
abundance: -; v_gene: TRBV4-1; d_gene: -; j_gene: TRBJ1-5; CDR3aa: CASSQEGLQPQHF; CDR3nt: TGCGCCAGCAGCCAAGAAGGCCTGCAGCCCCAGCATTTT
abundance: -; v_gene: TRBV3-1/TRBV3-2; d_gene: -; j_gene: TRBJ1-6; CDR3aa: CASSQDSGLNSPLHF; CDR3nt: TGTGCCAGCAGCCAAGACTCAGGCCTTAATTCACCCCTCCACTTT
abundance: -; v_gene: TRBV7-2; d_gene: -; j_gene: TRBJ2-1; CDR3aa: CASSHGPYNEQFF; CDR3nt: TGTGCCAGCAGCCATGGGCCGTACAATGAGCAGTTCTTC
abundance: -; v_gene: TRBV28; d_gene: -; j_gene: TRBJ1-1; CDR3aa: CASRLLKTEAFF; CDR3nt: TGTGCCAGCAGACTTCTGAAGACTGAAGCTTTCTTT
abundance: -; v_gene: TRBV12-3/TRBV12-4; d_gene: -; j_gene: TRBJ2-1; CDR3aa: CASSLARTGTQFF; CDR3nt: TGTGCCAGCAGTTTAGCACGAACGGGCACCCAGTTCTTC
abundance: -; v_gene: TRBV28; d_gene: -; j_gene: TRBJ1-1; CDR3aa: CASSLVGTEAFF; CDR3nt: TGTGCCAGCAGTTTAGTGGGCACTGAAGCTTTCTTT
abundance: -; v_gene: TRBV6-7; d_gene: -; j_gene: TRBJ1-5; CDR3aa: CANAHGGSPFSNQPQHF; CDR3nt: TGTGCCAACGCCCATGGGGGGTCACCATTCAGCAATCAGCCCCAGCATTTT
abundance: -; v_gene: TRBV5-4; d_gene: TRBD1; j_gene: TRBJ1-6; CDR3aa: CASSSPDRGAEPLHF; CDR3nt: TGTGCCAGCAGCTCCCCGGACAGGGGAGCAGAACCCCTCCACTTT